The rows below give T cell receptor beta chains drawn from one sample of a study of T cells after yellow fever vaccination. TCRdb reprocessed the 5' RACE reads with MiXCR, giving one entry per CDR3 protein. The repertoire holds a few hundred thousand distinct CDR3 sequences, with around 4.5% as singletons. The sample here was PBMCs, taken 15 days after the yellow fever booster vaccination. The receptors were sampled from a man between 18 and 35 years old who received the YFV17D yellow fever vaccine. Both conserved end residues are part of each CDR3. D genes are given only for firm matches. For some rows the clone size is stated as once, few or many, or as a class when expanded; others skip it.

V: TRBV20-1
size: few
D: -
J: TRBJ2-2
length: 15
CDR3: CSARRSGGNTGELFF
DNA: TGCAGTGCTAGACGCTCCGGGGGTAACACCGGGGAGCTGTTTTTT

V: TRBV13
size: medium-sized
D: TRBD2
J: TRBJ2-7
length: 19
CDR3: CASSPKTSSGGARSYEQYF
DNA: TGTGCCAGCAGCCCAAAGACCTCTAGCGGGGGGGCCCGGTCCTACGAGCAGTACTTC

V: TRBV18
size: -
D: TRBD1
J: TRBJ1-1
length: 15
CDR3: CASSPSRRGGTEAFF
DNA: TGTGCCAGCTCACCCTCCCGCAGGGGGGGGACTGAAGCTTTCTTT

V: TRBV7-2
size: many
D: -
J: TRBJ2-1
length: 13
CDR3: CASSLSPRDEQFF
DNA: TGTGCCAGCAGCTTAAGCCCTCGGGATGAGCAGTTCTTC

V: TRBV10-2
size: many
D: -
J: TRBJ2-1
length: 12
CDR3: CASSVNYNEQFF
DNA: TGCGCCAGCAGTGTAAATTACAATGAGCAGTTCTTC

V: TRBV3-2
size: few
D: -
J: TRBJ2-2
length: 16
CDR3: CASSDGLAGWIGELFF
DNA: TGTGCCAGCAGCGACGGACTAGCGGGGTGGATCGGGGAGCTGTTTTTT

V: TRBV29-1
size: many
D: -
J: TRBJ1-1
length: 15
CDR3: CSVGAGWGMNTEAFF
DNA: TGCAGCGTTGGGGCAGGGTGGGGGATGAACACTGAAGCTTTCTTT

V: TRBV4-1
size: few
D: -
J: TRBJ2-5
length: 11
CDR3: CASRGAGTKYF
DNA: TGCGCCAGCAGGGGGGCGGGGACCAAGTACTTC

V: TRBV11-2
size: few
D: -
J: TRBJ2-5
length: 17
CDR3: CASSLEKWGQKEETQYF
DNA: TGTGCCAGCAGCTTAGAGAAATGGGGGCAGAAGGAAGAGACCCAGTACTTC

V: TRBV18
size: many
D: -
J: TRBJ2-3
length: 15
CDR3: CASSPSGRGTDTQYF
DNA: TGTGCCAGCTCACCATCCGGACGGGGCACAGATACGCAGTATTTT

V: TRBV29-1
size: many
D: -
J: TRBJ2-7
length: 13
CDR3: CSGVGGPTYEQYF
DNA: TGCAGCGGGGTGGGGGGCCCGACCTACGAGCAGTACTTC

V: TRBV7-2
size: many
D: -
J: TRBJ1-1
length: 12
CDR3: CASSLDGAGAFF
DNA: TGTGCCAGCAGCTTGGACGGGGCAGGGGCTTTCTTT

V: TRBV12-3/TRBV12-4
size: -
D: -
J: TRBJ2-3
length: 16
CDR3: CASSLYRYGGTDTQYF
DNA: TGTGCCAGCAGTTTATACCGGTATGGGGGCACAGATACGCAGTATTTT

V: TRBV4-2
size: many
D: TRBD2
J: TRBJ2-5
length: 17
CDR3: CASSQYLAGGIQETQYF
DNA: TGTGCCAGCAGCCAGTATCTAGCGGGGGGAATCCAAGAGACCCAGTACTTC

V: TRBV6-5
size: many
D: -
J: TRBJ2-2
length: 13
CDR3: CASSYAYAGELFF
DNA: TGTGCCAGCAGTTATGCTTACGCCGGGGAGCTGTTTTTT

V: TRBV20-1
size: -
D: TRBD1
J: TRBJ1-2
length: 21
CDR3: CSANPGAGQAKSDTANYGYTF
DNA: TGCAGTGCCAATCCAGGCGCGGGACAGGCGAAATCTGATACAGCTAACTATGGCTACACCTTC

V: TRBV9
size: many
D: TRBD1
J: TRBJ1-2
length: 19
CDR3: CASSLMVAGTGGPNYGYTF
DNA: TGTGCCAGCTCCCTCATGGTCGCCGGGACAGGGGGCCCTAACTATGGCTACACCTTC

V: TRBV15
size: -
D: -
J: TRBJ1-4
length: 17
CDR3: CATSRGVVSATNEKLFF
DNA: TGTGCCACCAGCAGAGGTGTGGTGAGTGCAACTAATGAAAAACTGTTTTTT

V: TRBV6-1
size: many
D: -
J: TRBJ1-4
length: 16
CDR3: CASNAGPDWPREKLFF
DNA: TGTGCCAGCAATGCGGGCCCCGACTGGCCCAGGGAAAAACTGTTTTTT

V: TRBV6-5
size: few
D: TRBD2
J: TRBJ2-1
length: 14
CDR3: CASSPAGIYNEQFF
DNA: TGTGCCAGCAGCCCAGCGGGGATCTACAATGAGCAGTTCTTC

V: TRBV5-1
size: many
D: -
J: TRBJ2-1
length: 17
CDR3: CASSLRNRPTWYNEQFF
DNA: TGCGCCAGCAGCTTGAGAAACAGGCCAACATGGTACAATGAGCAGTTCTTC

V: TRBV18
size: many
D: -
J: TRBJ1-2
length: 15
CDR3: CASSRSAGTKNGYTF
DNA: TGTGCCAGCTCACGCTCCGCCGGGACTAAGAATGGCTACACCTTC

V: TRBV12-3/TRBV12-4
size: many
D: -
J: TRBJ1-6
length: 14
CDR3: CASSFAGMGSPLHF
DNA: TGTGCCAGCAGTTTCGCAGGGATGGGTTCACCCCTCCACTTT

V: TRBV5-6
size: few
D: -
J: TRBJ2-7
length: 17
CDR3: CASSLYGRWQGLYKQYF
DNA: TGTGCCAGCAGCTTGTACGGACGGTGGCAGGGGCTGTATAAGCAGTACTTC

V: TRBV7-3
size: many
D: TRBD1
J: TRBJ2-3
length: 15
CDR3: CASSSQGARTDTQYF
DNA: TGTGCCAGCAGCTCTCAGGGGGCTCGCACAGATACGCAGTATTTT

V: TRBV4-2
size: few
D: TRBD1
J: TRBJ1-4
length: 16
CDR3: CASSQDLRGAYEKLFF
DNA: TGTGCCAGCAGCCAGGACCTCAGGGGGGCCTATGAAAAACTGTTTTTT

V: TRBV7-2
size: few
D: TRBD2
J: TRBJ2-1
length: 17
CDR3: CASSLLRGGASYNEQFF
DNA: TGTGCCAGCAGCCTCCTACGCGGGGGGGCCTCCTACAATGAGCAGTTCTTC

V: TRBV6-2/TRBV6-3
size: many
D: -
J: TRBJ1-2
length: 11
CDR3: CASSSEYGYTF
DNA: TGTGCCAGCAGTTCAGAATATGGCTACACCTTC

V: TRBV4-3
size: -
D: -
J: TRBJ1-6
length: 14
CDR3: CASSLGGPDSPLHF
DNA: TGCGCCAGCAGCCTCGGGGGCCCGGATTCACCCCTCCACTTT

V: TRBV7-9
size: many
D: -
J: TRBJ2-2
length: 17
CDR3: CASSLDAGVRYTGELFF
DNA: TGTGCCAGCAGTCTAGATGCGGGCGTCCGCTACACCGGGGAGCTGTTTTTT

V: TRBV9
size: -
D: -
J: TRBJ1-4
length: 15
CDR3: CASSPHGTTNEKLFF
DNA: TGTGCCAGCAGCCCGCACGGAACAACTAATGAAAAACTGTTTTTT

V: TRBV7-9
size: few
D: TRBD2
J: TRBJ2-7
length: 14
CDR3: CASKNSGARYEQYF
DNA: TGTGCCAGCAAAAATAGCGGGGCAAGGTACGAGCAGTACTTC

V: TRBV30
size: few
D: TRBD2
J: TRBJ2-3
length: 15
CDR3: CAWSLGLLNTDTQYF
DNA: TGTGCCTGGAGTTTGGGACTACTCAACACAGATACGCAGTATTTT

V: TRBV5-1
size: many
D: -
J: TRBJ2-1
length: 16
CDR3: CASSFGRTIPYNEQFF
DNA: TGCGCCAGCAGCTTCGGCAGGACAATCCCATACAATGAGCAGTTCTTC

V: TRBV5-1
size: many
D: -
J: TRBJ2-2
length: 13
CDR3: CASSLMDTGELFF
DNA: TGCGCCAGCAGCTTAATGGACACCGGGGAGCTGTTTTTT

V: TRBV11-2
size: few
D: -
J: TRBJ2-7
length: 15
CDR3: CASSLGTATTYEQYF
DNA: TGTGCCAGCAGCTTAGGGACAGCTACTACCTACGAGCAGTACTTC